Below, 4 T cell receptor beta chains from the same sample are listed, as sequenced in a study of response to subunit inactivated influenza vaccine. MiXCR, run by TCRdb on the RT-PCR reads, gives a single entry per CDR3 protein. The data show fewer than 200,000 distinct CDR3 sequences, with 7.5% to 10% seen just once and 11% held by the top ten. The sequencing used non-naive T cells sorted from PBMCs, collected on the day of vaccination. Every receptor here comes from a man aged 50 to 60 who received an inactivated influenza vaccine.

The J gene is TRBJ2-7, the V gene TRBV9, with D perhaps assigned TRBD1 or TRBD2 (6 bases each). V was trimmed by 3 bases and J by 6 bases, leaving 16 bases between them. CDR1 SGDLS and CDR2 YYNGEE come from the germline V gene. There are 14 residues in the CDR3. The CDR3: CASSGRQVGGEQYF. In DNA, the CDR3 is TGTGCCAGCAGCGGCCGACAGGTCGGGGGCGAGCAGTACTTC.

This clonotype was found many times. This chain joins TRBV2 and TRBJ1-5; the D gene is possibly TRBD1 (5 bases). Germline lookup yields CDR1 SNHLY and CDR2 FYNNEI. V was cut by 7 bases and J by 6 bases, with 16 bases left in between. CDR3 length: 14 residues. The DNA for the CDR3 is TGTGCCAGCACCCCCGGTCAAGGGGCTCAGCCCCAGCATTTT. Protein sequence: CASTPGQGAQPQHF.

The chain combines TRBV20-1 with TRBJ1-6; D not certain. Germline CDR1 and CDR2: DFQATT and SNEGSKA (reference sequence). There are 14 residues in the CDR3. The germline V and J ends were trimmed by 7 bases and 5 bases, with 15 bases remaining between them. CDR3 DNA: TGCAGTGTTCTCGGGGAGCTCAATAATTCACCCCTCCACTTT. It specifies CSVLGELNNSPLHF.

In this sample, this clonotype turned up a few times. J is TRBJ2-1 and V is TRBV7-6, with TRBD2 as a possible D gene (5 bases). Germline CDR1 is SGHVS and CDR2 is FNYEAQ. This CDR3 is built from 18 residues. Trimming removed 1 base from V and 0 bases from J, with 16 bases in between. DNA for the CDR3: TGTGCCAGCAGCTTAGATCCATTACGGGGAAGCTCCTACAATGAGCAGTTCTTC. Protein product: CASSLDPLRGSSYNEQFF. Together with reference TRBV7-6 and TRBJ2-1, the CDR3 gives the full variable domain: GAGVSQSPRYKVTKRGQDVALRCDPISGHVSLYWYRQALGQGPEFLTYFNYEAQQDKSGLPNDRFSAERPEGSISTLTIQRTEQRDSAMYRCASSLDPLRGSSYNEQFFGPGTRLTVL.